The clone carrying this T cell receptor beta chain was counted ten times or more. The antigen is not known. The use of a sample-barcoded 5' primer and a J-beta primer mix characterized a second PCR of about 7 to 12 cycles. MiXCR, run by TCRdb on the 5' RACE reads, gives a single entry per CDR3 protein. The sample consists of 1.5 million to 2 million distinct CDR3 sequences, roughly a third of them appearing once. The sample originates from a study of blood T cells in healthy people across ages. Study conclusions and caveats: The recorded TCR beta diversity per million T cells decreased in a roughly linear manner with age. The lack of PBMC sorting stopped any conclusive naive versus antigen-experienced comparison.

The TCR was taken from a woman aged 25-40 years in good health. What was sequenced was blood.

DNA for the CDR3: TGCAGCGTCGCCAAGTCAGGGGTTGGCTACACCTTC. It specifies CSVAKSGVGYTF. The chain recombines TRBV29-1 with TRBJ1-2, with TRBD1 as a possible D gene (6 bases). Germline CDR1 reads SQVTM; CDR2 reads ANQGSEA. Trimming cost V 6 bases and J 7 bases, with 15 bases left between them. This CDR3 comprises 12 residues. The variable domain in full, with the rest retrieved from reference TRBV29-1 and TRBJ1-2, is SAVISQKPSRDICQRGTSLTIQCQVDSQVTMMFWYRQQPGQSLTLIATANQGSEATYESGFVIDKFPISRPNLTFSTLTVSNMSPEDSSIYLCSVAKSGVGYTFGSGTRLTVV.